This is a list of T cell receptor beta chains from one sample in a study of control samples from healthy donors and cancer patients. Only in-frame clones appear in the TCRdb table, and some are missing; sequencing was by immunoSEQ multiplex PCR. Of 150,000 to 200,000 clones in the sample, roughly 90% were seen once. The specimen was blood. The receptors here all came from a man under 40 in good health. CDR3s include the opening cysteine and the closing phenylalanine or tryptophan. D genes are given only for firm matches. Clone size is stated in some rows and not others, as once, few, many or a class when expanded.

abundance,d_gene,j_gene,v_gene,CDR3aa,CDR3nt
.,.,TRBJ1-3,TRBV6-6,CASSTGTLKGNTIYF,TGTGCCAGCAGCACCGGGACCCTCAAGGGGAACACCATATATTTT
.,.,TRBJ2-2,TRBV27,CASSLMVNTGELFF,TGTGCCAGCAGTTTAATGGTGAACACCGGGGAGCTGTTTTTT
few,TRBD2,TRBJ2-1,TRBV4-2,CASSQVIWPTSGGANNEQFF,TGTGCCAGCAGCCAAGTAATCTGGCCGACTAGCGGGGGGGCCAACAATGAGCAGTTCTTC
.,.,TRBJ2-7,TRBV6-6,CASSYSSGKNYEQYF,TGTGCCAGCAGTTACTCGAGCGGTAAGAACTACGAGCAGTACTTC
.,.,TRBJ1-2,TRBV7-3,CASSPGQGRNYGYTF,TGTGCCAGCAGCCCTGGGCAGGGGCGAAACTATGGCTACACCTTC
.,.,TRBJ2-2,TRBV9,CASSRRTDNTGELFF,TGTGCCAGCAGCAGAAGGACAGATAACACCGGGGAGCTGTTTTTT
.,.,TRBJ1-3,TRBV4-1,CASSLDSGSGNTIYF,TGCGCCAGCAGCTTAGACAGCGGCTCTGGAAACACCATATATTTT
.,TRBD1,TRBJ2-7,TRBV5-1,CASSKGQPYEQYF,TGCGCCAGCAGCAAGGGACAGCCCTACGAGCAGTACTTC
.,TRBD1,TRBJ1-1,TRBV14,CASSQERQGAGAFF,TGTGCCAGCAGCCAAGAGCGGCAGGGGGCAGGAGCTTTCTTT
.,.,TRBJ2-7,TRBV6-5,CASSLEGMRRYEQYF,TGTGCCAGCAGCCTGGAAGGGATGAGACGGTACGAGCAGTACTTC
.,.,TRBJ1-2,TRBV9,CASSVGRKANYGYTF,TGTGCCAGCAGCGTAGGCAGGAAAGCTAACTATGGCTACACCTTC
.,.,TRBJ1-3,TRBV15,CATSPRGLSEGNTIYF,TGTGCCACCAGCCCCCGCGGTTTGTCGGAAGGAAACACCATATATTTT
.,.,TRBJ1-5,TRBV18,CASSLKEGTRPQHF,TGTGCCAGCTCCCTTAAGGAGGGGACGAGGCCCCAGCATTTT
.,.,TRBJ2-3,TRBV9,CASSVELGVTDTQYF,TGTGCCAGCAGCGTAGAACTAGGGGTTACAGATACGCAGTATTTT
.,.,TRBJ1-1,TRBV18,CASSLSLREWGMNTEAFF,TGTGCCAGCTCCCTTTCGCTCCGGGAGTGGGGCATGAACACTGAAGCTTTCTTT
few,TRBD1,TRBJ2-7,TRBV5-4,CASSPGQGKGPEQYF,TGTGCCAGCAGCCCAGGACAGGGGAAGGGCCCCGAGCAGTACTTC